This section outlines one T cell receptor (beta chain) sequence together with its context. V lost 8 bases to trimming and J lost 0 bases, with 7 bases between them. The CDR3 loop spans 12 amino acids. The germline gives CDR1 LGHNT, CDR2 FRNRAP. This entry is derived from a study of blood T cell repertoires in COVID-19. Study-level information: Collection of acute and convalescent COVID-19 samples took place in the United States, Italy and Spain. From T cells, B-cell-depleted T cells, or PBMCs came the material, which was cDNA or gDNA.

In the study's own analysis: Using reference gene primer amplification, nucleated cell counts were estimated. The table came from immunoSEQ multiplex PCR; TCRdb's copy has only in-frame clones and leaves some out. The D gene and trimming were derived from the DNA, and the V and J assignments and clone size from that table. This sample has about 80,000 clones, with almost 85% found just once. The sample comprised peripheral blood. This sequence originates from a human donor in a cohort sampled during active COVID-19. The chain links TRBV12-5 to TRBJ2-5; D possibly corresponds to TRBD2 (6 bases). CDR3 DNA sequence: TGTGCTAGTCGCGGGGACCAAGAGACCCAGTACTTC. Translated: CASRGDQETQYF.